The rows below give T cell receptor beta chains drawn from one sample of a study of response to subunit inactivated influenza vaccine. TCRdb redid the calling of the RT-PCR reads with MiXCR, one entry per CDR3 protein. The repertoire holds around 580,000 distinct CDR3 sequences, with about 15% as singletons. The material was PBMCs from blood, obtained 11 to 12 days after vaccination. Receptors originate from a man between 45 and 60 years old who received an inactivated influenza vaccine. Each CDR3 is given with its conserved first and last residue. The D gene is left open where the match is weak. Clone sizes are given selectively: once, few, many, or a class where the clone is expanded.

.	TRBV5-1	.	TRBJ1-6	CASRADPNNSPLHF	TGCGCCAGCAGAGCGGACCCGAATAATTCACCCCTCCACTTT
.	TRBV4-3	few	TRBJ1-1	CASSQGLGVETEAFF	TGCGCCAGCAGCCAAGGATTGGGGGTGGAGACTGAAGCTTTCTTT
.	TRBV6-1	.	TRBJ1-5	CAYGPGAPPRPQHF	TGTGCCTATGGCCCAGGGGCCCCTCCCCGGCCCCAGCATTTT
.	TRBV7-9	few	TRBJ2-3	CASNKLTDTQYF	TGTGCCAGCAACAAACTCACAGATACGCAGTATTTT
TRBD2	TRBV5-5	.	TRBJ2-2	CASSLVAGGNTGELFF	TGTGCCAGCAGCTTGGTGGCGGGAGGGAACACCGGGGAGCTGTTTTTT
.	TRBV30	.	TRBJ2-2	CAWAVTGRTGELFF	TGTGCCTGGGCAGTTACAGGGCGGACCGGGGAGCTGTTTTTT
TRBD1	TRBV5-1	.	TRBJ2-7	CASSLTGGLYEQYF	TGCGCCAGCAGCTTAACAGGGGGCCTCTACGAGCAGTACTTC
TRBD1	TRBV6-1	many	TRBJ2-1	CASMNRGFTYNEQFF	TGTGCCAGCATGAACAGGGGATTCACCTACAATGAGCAGTTCTTC
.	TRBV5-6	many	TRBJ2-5	CASSFLGPETQYF	TGTGCCAGCAGCTTCCTGGGGCCGGAGACCCAGTACTTC
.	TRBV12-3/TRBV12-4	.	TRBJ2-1	CASSFRGGSNEQFF	TGTGCCAGCAGTTTTAGAGGGGGGAGCAATGAGCAGTTCTTC
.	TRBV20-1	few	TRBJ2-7	CSARPGTGYEQYF	TGCAGTGCTAGACCCGGGACCGGATACGAGCAGTACTTC
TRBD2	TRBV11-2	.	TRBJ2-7	CASSNSFGSGGAYEQYF	TGTGCCAGCAGCAATTCATTTGGCAGCGGGGGGGCCTACGAGCAGTACTTC
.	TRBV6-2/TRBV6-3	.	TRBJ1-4	CASSSRSPTNEKLFF	TGTGCCAGCAGCTCCAGGAGTCCAACTAATGAAAAACTGTTTTTT
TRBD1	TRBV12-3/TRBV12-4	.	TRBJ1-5	CASSLNGQANQPQHF	TGTGCCAGCAGTTTAAATGGACAGGCGAATCAGCCCCAGCATTTT
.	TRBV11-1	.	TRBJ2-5	CASSDTRTHQETQYF	TGTGCCAGCAGTGACACCCGGACACATCAAGAGACCCAGTACTTC
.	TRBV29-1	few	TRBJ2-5	CSVEGGLGQLYQETQYF	TGCAGCGTTGAGGGTGGACTTGGACAGCTGTACCAAGAGACCCAGTACTTC
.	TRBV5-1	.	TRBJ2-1	CASSLVGQGSYNEQFF	TGCGCCAGCAGCTTAGTAGGGCAGGGCTCCTACAATGAGCAGTTCTTC
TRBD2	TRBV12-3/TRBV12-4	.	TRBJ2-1	CASLRWASGNSYNEQFF	TGTGCCAGCCTAAGGTGGGCTAGCGGGAACTCCTACAATGAGCAGTTCTTC
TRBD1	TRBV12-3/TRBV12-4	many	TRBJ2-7	CASSRGQSSYEQYF	TGTGCCAGCAGCAGGGGGCAGAGCTCCTACGAGCAGTACTTC
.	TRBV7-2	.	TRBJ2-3	CASSLDQRGTDTQYF	TGTGCCAGCAGCTTAGACCAGCGCGGCACAGATACGCAGTATTTT
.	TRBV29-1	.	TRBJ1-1	CSVWVTEAFF	TGCAGCGTTTGGGTGACTGAAGCTTTCTTT
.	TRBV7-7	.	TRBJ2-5	CASSAAGGKETQYF	TGTGCTAGCAGCGCGGCTGGTGGGAAGGAGACCCAGTACTTC
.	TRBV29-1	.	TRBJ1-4	CSVGTSGGPNEKLFF	TGCAGCGTTGGGACCAGCGGGGGGCCAAATGAAAAACTGTTTTTT
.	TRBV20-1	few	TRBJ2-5	CSARRGGKAEETQYF	TGCAGTGCTAGAAGGGGGGGTAAAGCCGAAGAGACCCAGTACTTC
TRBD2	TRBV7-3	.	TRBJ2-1	CASSYGTIDEQFF	TGTGCCAGCAGCTACGGGACTATCGATGAGCAGTTCTTC
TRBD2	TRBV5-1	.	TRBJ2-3	CASSPRTSGLTDTQYF	TGCGCCAGCAGCCCCCGGACTAGCGGGCTCACAGATACGCAGTATTTT
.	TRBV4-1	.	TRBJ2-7	CASSQGGRPMYEQYF	TGCGCCAGCAGCCAAGGGGGCCGTCCGATGTACGAGCAGTACTTC
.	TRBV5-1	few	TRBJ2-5	CASSLEGDETQYF	TGCGCCAGCAGCTTGGAAGGGGACGAGACCCAGTACTTC
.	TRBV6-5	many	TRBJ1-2	CASSTQGSGYTF	TGTGCCAGCAGTACGCAGGGTAGTGGCTACACCTTC
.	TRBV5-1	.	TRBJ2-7	CASSITGKYYEQYF	TGCGCCAGCAGCATCACCGGGAAATACTACGAGCAGTACTTC
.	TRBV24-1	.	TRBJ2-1	CATSDLNSANEQFF	TGTGCCACCAGTGATTTGAACAGTGCGAATGAGCAGTTCTTC
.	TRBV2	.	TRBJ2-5	CASSENRRETQYF	TGTGCCAGCAGTGAAAACCGTAGAGAGACCCAGTACTTC
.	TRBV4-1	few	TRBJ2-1	CASSQELSTYNEQFF	TGCGCCAGCAGCCAAGAACTATCGACCTACAATGAGCAGTTCTTC